The present T cell receptor beta chain was sequenced within a study of T cell repertoires in cytomegalovirus infection. Regarding the study as a whole: HLA-C-restricted CMV clonotypes gave the most frequent clonotype in two of eight donors. Frequencies of public TCR beta families were cumulated, and this identified carriers of CMV plus the relevant HLA.

TCRdb itself ran the reads through MiXCR, one entry per CDR3 protein. The sample consists of about 680,000 distinct CDR3 sequences, 20% to 25% of them appearing once. Trimming took 5 bases from V and 7 from J, leaving 15 bases between them. The CDR3 has 14 amino acids. There are many counts of this clonotype. Antigen unknown. This rearrangement joins TRBV12-3 or TRBV12-4 to TRBJ2-1; D uncertain. Sequenced sample: CD8+ T cells from PBMCs. This receptor was obtained from a human donor in good health (CMV status not recorded). Some clones in this sample may be carry-over from other donors' samples. CDR3 protein: CASSPRTRTNEQFF. The CDR3 nucleotides read TGTGCCAGCAGTCCTCGGACCCGGACGAATGAGCAGTTCTTC.